This passage covers 6 T cell receptor beta chains from one sample sequenced in a study of blood T cell repertoires in COVID-19. The protocol was immunoSEQ multiplex PCR, while the TCRdb copy is restricted to in-frame clones and leaves out a portion. The profile shows around 360,000 clones, around 87% of them singletons. What was sequenced was peripheral blood. All receptors derive from a young woman with COVID-19, enrolled during active disease.

This chain links TRBV19 with TRBJ2-1, with D tentatively TRBD2 (6 bases). Trimming left V 0 bases short and J 3 bases short, with 15 bases between. CDR3 length equals 17 residues. Germline CDR1 and CDR2: LNHDA and SQIVND (reference sequence). CDR3 residues: CASSIDSDGSLYNEQFF. The CDR3 coding sequence is TGTGCCAGTAGTATAGATTCGGACGGGAGCCTCTACAATGAGCAGTTCTTC.

This chain joins TRBV6-5 and TRBJ1-1, with D perhaps TRBD1 (6 bases). V lost 2 bases and J 1 base, leaving 11 bases between the germline ends. Looked up from germline, CDR1 is MNHEY and CDR2 is SVGAGI. The CDR3 has 15 residues. CDR3 residues: CASSYTGQRNTEAFF. Written as DNA, the CDR3 is TGTGCCAGCAGTTACACAGGACAGCGGAACACTGAAGCTTTCTTT.

This rearrangement joins TRBV19 to TRBJ2-7; 7 bases map to TRBD1. V lost 6 bases, J lost 5 bases, and 7 bases stayed unmatched. The V gene's germline CDR1 is LNHDA and CDR2 SQIVND (reference sequence). CDR3 length: 13 amino acids. In DNA, the CDR3 is TGTGCCAGTAGGGATACAGGGGACCACGAGCAGTACTTC. Its protein product is CASRDTGDHEQYF. The full variable domain, its missing parts supplied by reference TRBV19 and TRBJ2-7, is DGGITQSPKYLFRKEGQNVTLSCEQNLNHDAMYWYRQDPGQGLRLIYYSQIVNDFQKGDIAEGYSVSREKKESFPLTVTSAQKNPTAFYLCASRDTGDHEQYFGPGTRLTVT.

V gene TRBV18 combines with J gene TRBJ2-5; D is perhaps TRBD1 (6 bases). The CDR3 is 16 residues long. The germline V gene has CDR1 KGHSH and CDR2 LQKENI. V was clipped by 3 bases and J by 1 base, with 15 bases between them. Here the CDR3 reads CASSPPGLGGQETQYF. The CDR3 coding sequence is TGTGCCAGCTCACCTCCGGGCCTAGGGGGCCAAGAGACCCAGTACTTC. The full variable domain, rest sourced from reference TRBV18 and TRBJ2-5, is NAGVMQNPRHLVRRRGQEARLRCSPMKGHSHVYWYRQLPEEGLKFMVYLQKENIIDESGMPKERFSAEFPKEGPSILRIQQVVRGDSAAYFCASSPPGLGGQETQYFGPGTRLLVL.

The chain carries TRBV10-1 and TRBJ2-5; a possible D gene is TRBD1 (6 bases). The length of the CDR3 is 15 residues. The germline gives CDR1 WNHNN, CDR2 SYGVQD (reference sequence). V was clipped by 4 bases and J by 2 bases, with 14 bases between them. CDR3 residues: CASSGDTIGQETQYF. The CDR3 DNA reads TGCGCCAGCAGTGGGGACACCATAGGGCAAGAGACCCAGTACTTC.

This CDR3 is CASRRQGLVEAFF. The CDR3 nucleotides read TGTGCCAGCAGACGACAGGGGTTGGTTGAAGCTTTCTTT. The rearrangement joins TRBV27 to TRBJ1-1, with 8 bases aligning to TRBD1. Trimming took 6 bases from V and 7 from J; bases not matched to a gene: 7. Germline CDR1 MNHEY, CDR2 SMNVEV (reference sequence). The CDR3 extends over 13 amino acids.